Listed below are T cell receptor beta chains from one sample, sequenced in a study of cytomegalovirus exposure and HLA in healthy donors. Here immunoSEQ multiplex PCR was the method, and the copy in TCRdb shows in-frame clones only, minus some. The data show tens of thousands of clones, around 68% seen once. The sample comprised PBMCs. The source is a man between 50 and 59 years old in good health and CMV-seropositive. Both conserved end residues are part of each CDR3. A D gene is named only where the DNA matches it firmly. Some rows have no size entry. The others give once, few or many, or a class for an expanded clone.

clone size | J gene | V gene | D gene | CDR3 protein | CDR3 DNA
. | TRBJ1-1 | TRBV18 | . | CASSPGTKGEAFF | TGTGCCAGCTCACCCGGGACAAAGGGAGAAGCTTTCTTT
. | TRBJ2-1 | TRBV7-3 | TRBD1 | CASSFRDRGQRQFF | TGTGCCAGCAGCTTTAGAGACAGGGGACAGCGGCAGTTCTTC
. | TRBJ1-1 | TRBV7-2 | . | CASSLKHQNTEAFF | TGTGCCAGCAGCTTAAAACACCAGAACACTGAAGCTTTCTTT
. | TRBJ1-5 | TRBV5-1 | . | CASSLGVAGQPQHF | TGCGCCAGCAGCTTGGGGGTAGCGGGTCAGCCCCAGCATTTT
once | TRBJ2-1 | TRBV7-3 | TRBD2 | CASSPRLAGDNEQFF | TGTGCCAGCAGCCCCAGACTAGCGGGGGACAATGAGCAGTTCTTC
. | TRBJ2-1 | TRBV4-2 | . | CASSQSLVDNEQFF | TGTGCCAGCAGCCAATCACTCGTGGACAATGAGCAGTTCTTC
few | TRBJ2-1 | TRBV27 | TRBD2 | CASSIRLAGGSYNEQFF | TGTGCCAGCAGTATTCGACTAGCGGGAGGGTCCTACAATGAGCAGTTCTTC
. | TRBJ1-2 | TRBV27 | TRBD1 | CASTPFPGTGVYGYTF | TGTGCCAGCACCCCATTCCCGGGGACAGGAGTCTATGGCTACACCTTC
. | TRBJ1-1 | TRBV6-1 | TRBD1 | CASRGTGSGAAFF | TGTGCCAGCAGGGGGACAGGGTCAGGTGCGGCTTTCTTT
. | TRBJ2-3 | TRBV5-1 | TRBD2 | CASSLSGSAGGRTDTQYF | TGCGCCAGCAGCCTGTCGGGCTCGGCGGGAGGGCGGACAGATACGCAGTATTTT
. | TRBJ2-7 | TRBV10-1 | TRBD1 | CASSGPGTGVYEQYF | TGCGCCAGTTCTGGTCCCGGGACAGGCGTCTACGAGCAGTACTTC
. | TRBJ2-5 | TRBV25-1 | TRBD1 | CASSESGTVQETQYF | TGTGCCAGCAGTGAATCCGGGACAGTACAAGAGACCCAGTACTTC
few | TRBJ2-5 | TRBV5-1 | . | CASFRTAEETQYF | TGCGCCAGCTTCAGGACAGCTGAAGAGACCCAGTACTTC
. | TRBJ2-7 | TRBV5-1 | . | CASRGAGLSYEQYF | TGCGCCAGCAGGGGAGCGGGCCTCTCCTACGAGCAGTACTTC
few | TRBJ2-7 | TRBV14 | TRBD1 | CASSLTTGGEQYF | TGTGCCAGCAGCCTAACGACAGGGGGTGAGCAGTACTTC
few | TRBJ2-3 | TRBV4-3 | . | CASSQDSTATDTQYF | TGCGCCAGCAGCCAAGATAGTACAGCCACAGATACGCAGTATTTT
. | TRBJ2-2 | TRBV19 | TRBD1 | CASSKRGRVGELFF | TGTGCCAGTAGTAAGAGGGGGCGAGTCGGGGAGCTGTTTTTT
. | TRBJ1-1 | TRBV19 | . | CASSTSTNDRSAEAFF | TGTGCCAGTAGTACCAGCACAAACGACAGATCGGCGGAAGCTTTCTTT
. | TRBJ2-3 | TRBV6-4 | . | CASSDLGGGSTDTQYF | TGTGCCAGCAGTGACTTGGGGGGCGGGAGTACAGATACGCAGTATTTT
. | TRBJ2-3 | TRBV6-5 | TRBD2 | CASSVGRKDTQYF | TGTGCCAGCAGTGTCGGGAGGAAAGATACGCAGTATTTT
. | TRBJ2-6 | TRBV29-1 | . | CSVGGVVGGSGANVLTF | TGCAGCGTTGGCGGGGTAGTTGGGGGATCTGGGGCCAACGTCCTGACTTTC
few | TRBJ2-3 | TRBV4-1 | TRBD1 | CAVRDREDTQYF | TGCGCCGTCCGGGACAGGGAGGATACGCAGTATTTT
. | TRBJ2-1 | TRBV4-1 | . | CASSQVEGNEQFF | TGCGCCAGCAGCCAAGTTGAGGGCAATGAGCAGTTCTTC
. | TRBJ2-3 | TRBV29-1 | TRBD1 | CSAAGGADTQYF | TGCAGCGCAGCAGGGGGCGCGGATACGCAGTATTTT
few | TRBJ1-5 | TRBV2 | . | CASLMDSSSNQPQHF | TGTGCCAGCTTAATGGACTCGTCTAGCAATCAGCCCCAGCATTTT
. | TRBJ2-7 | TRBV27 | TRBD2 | CASSLTGLAGDHRYEQYF | TGTGCCAGCAGTTTAACCGGACTAGCGGGAGATCACCGCTACGAGCAGTACTTC
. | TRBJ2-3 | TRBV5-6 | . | CASSSEVCCGLTDTQYF | TGTGCCAGCAGCTCCGAGGTGTGTTGCGGCCTCACAGATACGCAGTATTTT
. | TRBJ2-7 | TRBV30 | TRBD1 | CAWSVPTTGALYEQYF | TGTGCCTGGAGTGTACCAACCACAGGGGCCTTATACGAGCAGTACTTC
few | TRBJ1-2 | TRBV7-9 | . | CASSPFKELYGYTF | TGTGCCAGCAGCCCCTTCAAGGAGCTCTATGGCTACACCTTC